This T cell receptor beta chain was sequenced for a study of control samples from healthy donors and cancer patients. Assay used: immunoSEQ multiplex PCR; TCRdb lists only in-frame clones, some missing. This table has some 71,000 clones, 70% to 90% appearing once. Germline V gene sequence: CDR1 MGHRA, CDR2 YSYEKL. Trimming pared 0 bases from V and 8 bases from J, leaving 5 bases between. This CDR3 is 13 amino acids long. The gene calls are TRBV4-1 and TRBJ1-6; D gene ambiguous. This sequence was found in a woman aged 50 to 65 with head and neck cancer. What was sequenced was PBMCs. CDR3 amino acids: CASSQDGDSPLHF. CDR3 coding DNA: TGCGCCAGCAGCCAAGATGGCGATTCACCCCTCCACTTT.